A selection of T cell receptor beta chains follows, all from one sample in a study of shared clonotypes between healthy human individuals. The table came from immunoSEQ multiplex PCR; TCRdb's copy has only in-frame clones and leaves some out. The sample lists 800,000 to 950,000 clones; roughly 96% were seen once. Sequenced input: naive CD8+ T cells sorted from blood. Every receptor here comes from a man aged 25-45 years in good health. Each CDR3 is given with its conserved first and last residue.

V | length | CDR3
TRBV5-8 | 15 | CASSLAVFGSDTQYF
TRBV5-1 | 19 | CASSFTASGDRGPNYGYTF
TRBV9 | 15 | CASSVGHTGQETQYF
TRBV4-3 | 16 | CASSQDYDLAADTQYF
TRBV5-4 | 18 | CASSLEGLAGAGANVLTF
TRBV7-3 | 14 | CASAKGTSGNTIYF
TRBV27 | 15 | CASSLVMPVTDTQYF
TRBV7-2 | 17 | CASSYPHNGRGSDTQYF
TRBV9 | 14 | CASSVSGRAYEQYF
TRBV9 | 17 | CASSAEGTSGSNVEQFF
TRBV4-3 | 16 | CASSQDSAGVYNEQFF
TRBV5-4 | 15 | CASSNAGQSYNEQFF
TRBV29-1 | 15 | CSAWTRGVSYNEQFF
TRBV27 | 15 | CASSLYWGPSEKLFF
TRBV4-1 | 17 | CASSQLDRGEGGYEQYF
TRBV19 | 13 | CASLDGQDQPQHF
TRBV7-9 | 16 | CASSPATGIPSYEQYF
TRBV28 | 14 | CASSFQVRSETQYF
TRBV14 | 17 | CASSHPLGGIGTDTQYF
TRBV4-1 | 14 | CASSQEVLASPQHF
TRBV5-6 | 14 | CASSVGTGMYEQYF
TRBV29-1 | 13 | CSGTGPSTDTQYF